This T cell receptor beta chain was recovered during a study of cytomegalovirus exposure and HLA in healthy donors. Healthy bone marrow donors supplied every sample. Amplification used 60 Vbeta primers and 13 Jbeta primers. This table comes from immunoSEQ multiplex PCR, and its TCRdb copy is limited to in-frame clones, with some not included. The table shows approximately 210,000 clones, with over 75% occurring only once. Sequenced: PBMCs. The clonotype originates from a male donor in good health and CMV-seronegative.

CDR3 protein: CASSLGLIPQGLNSPLHF. CDR3 coding DNA: TGTGCCAGCAGTTTAGGGCTCATCCCCCAGGGCCTTAATTCACCCCTCCACTTT. The chain recombines TRBV27 with TRBJ1-6; weak D call: TRBD1 (5 bases). Between the trimmed V and J ends, which lost 2 bases and 6 bases, there was a span of 20 bases. The CDR3 is 18 amino acids. Germline loops: CDR1 MNHEY, CDR2 SMNVEV (reference sequence).